This is a list of T cell receptor beta chains from one sample in a study of blood T cells in healthy people across ages. From the 5' RACE reads, TCRdb called clonotypes with MiXCR, one entry per CDR3 protein. This repertoire shows fewer than 2 million distinct CDR3 sequences, around 42% found once; its top ten account for roughly 24%. Specimen: blood. The receptors shown here come from a human donor in good health. Each CDR3 is given with its conserved first and last residue. A D gene is named only where the DNA matches it firmly. Expanded clones get a size class; other rows say once, few or many, or leave the size out.

j_call	cdr3_length	d_call	v_call	clone_size	cdr3_nt	cdr3_aa
TRBJ2-7	12	.	TRBV6-2/TRBV6-3	.	TGTGCCAGCAGTTACTCGATTTACGAGCAGTACTTC	CASSYSIYEQYF
TRBJ1-2	15	TRBD1	TRBV5-1	few	TGCGCCAGCAGCGACCTACAGGGGATTAACTATGGCTACACCTTC	CASSDLQGINYGYTF
TRBJ2-1	18	TRBD2	TRBV7-2	few	TGTGCCAGCAGCTTAGCCCTCAAGCAGCGGGGTGACTACAATGAGCAGTTCTTC	CASSLALKQRGDYNEQFF
TRBJ2-7	15	.	TRBV7-2	.	TGTGCCAGCAGCTTAGTAGTTCACAGCTCCTACGAGCAGTACTTC	CASSLVVHSSYEQYF
TRBJ2-3	16	TRBD2	TRBV4-1	.	TGCGCCAGCAGCCAAGTGGGCGGGGGGGCCCAAGATACGCAGTATTTT	CASSQVGGGAQDTQYF
TRBJ1-1	15	.	TRBV4-3	.	TGCGCCAGCAGCCAAGTTCCCCAACAGGGCACTGAAGCTTTCTTT	CASSQVPQQGTEAFF
TRBJ2-1	15	.	TRBV6-2/TRBV6-3	once	TGTGCCAGCAGTTATCAGGGGTCAGGGTTGAATGAGCAGTTCTTC	CASSYQGSGLNEQFF
TRBJ2-6	16	.	TRBV7-2	once	TGTGTCAGCAGCCCGCTTGGGGGGACTGGGGCCAACGTCCTGACTTTC	CVSSPLGGTGANVLTF
TRBJ1-2	14	TRBD1	TRBV2	.	TGTGCCAGCAGACGGGACAGGGAATTTTTTGGCTACACCTTC	CASRRDREFFGYTF
TRBJ2-5	13	.	TRBV29-1	many	TGCAGCGTTGCGCGGGACAACCAAGAGACCCAGTACTTC	CSVARDNQETQYF
TRBJ1-6	14	.	TRBV7-2	.	TGTGCCAGCAGCAACAGGGCGGATGGTTCACCCCTCCACTTT	CASSNRADGSPLHF
TRBJ1-2	15	TRBD1	TRBV4-2	.	TGTGCCAGCAGCTCTAGACAGGGAGAGGGCTATGGCTACACCTTC	CASSSRQGEGYGYTF
TRBJ2-7	13	TRBD1	TRBV6-5	many	TGTGCCAGCAGCCGGGACAGGGACGGCGAGCAGTACTTC	CASSRDRDGEQYF
TRBJ2-1	14	.	TRBV5-1	.	TGCGCCAGCAGTGGTGACAGGACCTACAATGAGCAGTTCTTC	CASSGDRTYNEQFF
TRBJ2-7	16	.	TRBV7-6	few	TGTGCCAGCAGCCCCAAACAGGTCCTGAGATCCTACGAGCAGTACTTC	CASSPKQVLRSYEQYF
TRBJ1-2	14	.	TRBV5-1	.	TGCGCCAGCAAGACTCCGGGACCAGATTATGGCTACACCTTC	CASKTPGPDYGYTF
TRBJ2-1	13	TRBD2	TRBV24-1	.	TGTGCCACCAGTCCCGCGGGGGGCCATGAGCAGTTCTTC	CATSPAGGHEQFF
TRBJ2-4	15	.	TRBV7-6	.	TGTGCCAGCAGCCCCGTGGGGGGCTCCAAAAACATTCAGTACTTC	CASSPVGGSKNIQYF
TRBJ2-7	13	.	TRBV7-2	few	TGTGCCAGCAGCTTAGAGAAGGGCTACGAGCAGTACTTC	CASSLEKGYEQYF
TRBJ2-3	16	TRBD2	TRBV7-6	few	TGTGCCAGCAGCGCTACTAGCGGGGGGTACACAGATACGCAGTATTTT	CASSATSGGYTDTQYF
TRBJ1-1	13	.	TRBV11-2	.	TGTGCCAGCAGCTTGCGACAACTTCCTGAAGCTTTCTTT	CASSLRQLPEAFF
TRBJ1-2	15	.	TRBV10-3	.	TGTGCCATCAGTCCGCAGGGACGGCCCGGCTATGGCTACACCTTC	CAISPQGRPGYGYTF
TRBJ1-1	14	.	TRBV19	.	TGTGCCAGTAGTATATTTCTGGGGAGAACTGAAGCTTTCTTT	CASSIFLGRTEAFF
TRBJ2-2	20	TRBD2	TRBV4-2	few	TGTGCCAGCAGCCAACCGGGGCTAGCGGGAGTATCTAGGGACACCGGGGAGCTGTTTTTT	CASSQPGLAGVSRDTGELFF
TRBJ1-2	14	.	TRBV29-1	few	TGCAGCGTTTCCCTCCCGGGGCAGATCTATGGCTACACCTTC	CSVSLPGQIYGYTF
TRBJ1-1	13	.	TRBV19	many	TGTGCCAGTAGTATAGGGGGGAACACTGAAGCTTTCTTT	CASSIGGNTEAFF
TRBJ2-7	12	.	TRBV2	few	TGTGCCAGCAGTATATTTACGAACGAGCAGTACTTC	CASSIFTNEQYF
TRBJ1-2	15	TRBD1	TRBV7-3	.	TGTGCCAGCAGCTTTAAAGGGACAGGGAGCGAAGCCTACACCTTC	CASSFKGTGSEAYTF